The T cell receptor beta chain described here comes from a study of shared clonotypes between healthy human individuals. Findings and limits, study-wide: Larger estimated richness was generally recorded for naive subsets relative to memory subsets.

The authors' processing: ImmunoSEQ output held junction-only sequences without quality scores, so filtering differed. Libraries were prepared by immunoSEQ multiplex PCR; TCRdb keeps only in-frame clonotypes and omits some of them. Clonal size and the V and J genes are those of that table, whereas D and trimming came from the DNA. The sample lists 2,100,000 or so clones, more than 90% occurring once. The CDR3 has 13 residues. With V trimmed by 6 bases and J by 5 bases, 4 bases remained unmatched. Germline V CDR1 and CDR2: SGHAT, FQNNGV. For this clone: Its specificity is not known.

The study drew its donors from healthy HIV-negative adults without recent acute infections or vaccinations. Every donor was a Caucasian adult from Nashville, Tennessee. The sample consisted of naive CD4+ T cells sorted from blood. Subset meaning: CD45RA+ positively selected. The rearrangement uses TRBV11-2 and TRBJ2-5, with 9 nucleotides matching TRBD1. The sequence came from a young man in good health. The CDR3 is CASRRTGAETQYF. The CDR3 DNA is TGTGCCAGCAGGAGGACAGGGGCCGAGACCCAGTACTTC.